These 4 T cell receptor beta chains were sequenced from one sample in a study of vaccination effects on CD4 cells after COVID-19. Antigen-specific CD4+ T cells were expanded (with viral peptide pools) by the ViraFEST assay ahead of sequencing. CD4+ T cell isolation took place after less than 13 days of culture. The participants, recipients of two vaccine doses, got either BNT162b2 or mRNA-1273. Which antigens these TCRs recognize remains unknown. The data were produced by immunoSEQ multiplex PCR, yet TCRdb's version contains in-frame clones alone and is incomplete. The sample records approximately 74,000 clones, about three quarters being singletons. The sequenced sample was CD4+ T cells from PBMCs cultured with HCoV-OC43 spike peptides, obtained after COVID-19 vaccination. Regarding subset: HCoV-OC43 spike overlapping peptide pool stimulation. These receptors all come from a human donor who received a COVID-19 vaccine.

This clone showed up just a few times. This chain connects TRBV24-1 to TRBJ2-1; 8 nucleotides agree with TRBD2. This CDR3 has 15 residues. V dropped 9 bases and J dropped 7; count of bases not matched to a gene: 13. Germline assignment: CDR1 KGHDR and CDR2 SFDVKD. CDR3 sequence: CATGRRTSLSNEQFF. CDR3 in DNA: TGTGCCACCGGGCGAAGGACTAGCCTATCGAATGAGCAGTTCTTC.

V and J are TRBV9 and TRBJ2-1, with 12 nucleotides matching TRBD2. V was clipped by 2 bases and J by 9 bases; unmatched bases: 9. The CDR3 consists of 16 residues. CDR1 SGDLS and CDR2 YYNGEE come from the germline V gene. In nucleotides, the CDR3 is TGTGCCAGCAGCGTGTCTAGCGGGGGGGTCTTGGCTGAGCAGTTCTTC. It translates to CASSVSSGGVLAEQFF.

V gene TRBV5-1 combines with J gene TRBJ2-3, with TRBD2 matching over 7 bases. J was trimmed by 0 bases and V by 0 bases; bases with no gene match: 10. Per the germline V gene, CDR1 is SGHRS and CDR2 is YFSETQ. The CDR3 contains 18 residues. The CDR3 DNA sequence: TGCGCCAGCAGCTTGGTTGCGGGGGTGAGTGCTAGCACAGATACGCAGTATTTT. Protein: CASSLVAGVSASTDTQYF. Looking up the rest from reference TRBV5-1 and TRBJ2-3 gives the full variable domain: KAGVTQTPRYLIKTRGQQVTLSCSPISGHRSVSWYQQTPGQGLQFLFEYFSETQRNKGNFPGRFSGRQFSNSRSEMNVSTLELGDSALYLCASSLVAGVSASTDTQYFGPGTRLTVL.

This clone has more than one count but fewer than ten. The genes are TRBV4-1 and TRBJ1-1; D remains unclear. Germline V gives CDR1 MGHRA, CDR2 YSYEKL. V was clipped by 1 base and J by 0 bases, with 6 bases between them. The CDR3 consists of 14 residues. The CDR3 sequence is CASSQVPLNTEAFF. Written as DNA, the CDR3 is TGCGCCAGCAGCCAAGTCCCCCTGAACACTGAAGCTTTCTTT.